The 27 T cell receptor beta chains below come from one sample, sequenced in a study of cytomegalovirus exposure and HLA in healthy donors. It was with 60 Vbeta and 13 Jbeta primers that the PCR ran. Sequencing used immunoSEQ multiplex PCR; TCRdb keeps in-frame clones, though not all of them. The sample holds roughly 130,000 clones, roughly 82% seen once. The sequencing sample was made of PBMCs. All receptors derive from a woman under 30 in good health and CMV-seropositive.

Here the CDR3 reads CASSDYRTVRQTQYF. DNA for the CDR3: TGCGCCAGCAGTGATTATAGGACAGTGAGACAGACCCAGTACTTC. The rearrangement uses TRBV10-1 and TRBJ2-5, with D tentatively TRBD1 (6 bases). Germline CDR1 reads WNHNN; CDR2 reads SYGVQD (reference sequence). With 3 bases removed from V and 6 bases from J, the gap between germline ends came to 17 bases. The length of the CDR3 is 15 residues.

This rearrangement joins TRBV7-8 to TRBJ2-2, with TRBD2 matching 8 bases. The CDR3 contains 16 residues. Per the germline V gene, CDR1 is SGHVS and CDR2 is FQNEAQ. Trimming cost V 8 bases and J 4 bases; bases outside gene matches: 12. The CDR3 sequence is CASPVDPGGSTGELFF. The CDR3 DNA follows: TGTGCCAGCCCCGTGGATCCGGGGGGGAGCACCGGGGAGCTGTTTTTT. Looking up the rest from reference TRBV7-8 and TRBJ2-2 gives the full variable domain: GAGVSQSPRYKVAKRGQDVALRCDPISGHVSLFWYQQALGQGPEFLTYFQNEAQLDKSGLPSDRFFAERPEGSVSTLKIQRTQQEDSAVYLCASPVDPGGSTGELFFGEGSRLTVL.

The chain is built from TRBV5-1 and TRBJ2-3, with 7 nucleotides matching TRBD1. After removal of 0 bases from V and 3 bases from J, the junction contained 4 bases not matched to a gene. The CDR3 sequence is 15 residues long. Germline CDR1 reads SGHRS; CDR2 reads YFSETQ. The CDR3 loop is CASSLEGARTDTQYF. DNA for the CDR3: TGCGCCAGCAGCTTGGAGGGGGCCAGGACAGATACGCAGTATTTT.

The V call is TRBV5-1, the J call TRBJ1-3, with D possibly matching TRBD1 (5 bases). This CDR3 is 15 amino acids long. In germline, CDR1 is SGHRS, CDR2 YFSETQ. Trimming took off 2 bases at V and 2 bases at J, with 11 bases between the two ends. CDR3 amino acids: CASSFGDRPGNTIYF. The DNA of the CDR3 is TGCGCCAGCAGCTTTGGAGACAGACCTGGAAACACCATATATTTT.

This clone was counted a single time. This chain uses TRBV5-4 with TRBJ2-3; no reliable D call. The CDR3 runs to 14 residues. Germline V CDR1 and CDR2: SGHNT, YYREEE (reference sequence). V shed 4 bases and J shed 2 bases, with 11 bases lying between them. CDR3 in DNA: TGTGCCAGCAGCCGAACCGACACCACAGATACGCAGTATTTT. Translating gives CASSRTDTTDTQYF.

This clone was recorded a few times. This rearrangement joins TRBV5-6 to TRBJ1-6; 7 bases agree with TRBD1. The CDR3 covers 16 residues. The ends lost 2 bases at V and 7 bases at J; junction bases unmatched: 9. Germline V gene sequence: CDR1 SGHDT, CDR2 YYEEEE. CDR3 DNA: TGTGCCAGCAGCTTAGGGGCAGGGGGGTCAAATTCACCCCTCCACTTT. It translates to CASSLGAGGSNSPLHF.

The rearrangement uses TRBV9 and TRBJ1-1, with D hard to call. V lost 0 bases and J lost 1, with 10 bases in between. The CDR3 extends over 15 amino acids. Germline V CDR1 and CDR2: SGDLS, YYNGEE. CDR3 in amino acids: CASSVEAIPNTEAFF. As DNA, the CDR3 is TGTGCCAGCAGCGTAGAAGCCATCCCGAACACTGAAGCTTTCTTT.

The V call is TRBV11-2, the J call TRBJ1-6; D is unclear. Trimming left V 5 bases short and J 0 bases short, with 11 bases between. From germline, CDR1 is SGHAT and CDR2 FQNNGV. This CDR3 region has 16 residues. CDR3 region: CASSHGQSSYNSPLHF. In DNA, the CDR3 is TGTGCCAGCAGCCATGGCCAAAGCTCCTATAATTCACCCCTCCACTTT.

CDR3 nucleotides: TGTGCCATCAGTGCCACTAGCGGGGGTCACGAGGAGACCCAGTACTTC. Encoded protein: CAISATSGGHEETQYF. The V gene is TRBV10-3, the J gene TRBJ2-5; 11 bases are a match to TRBD2. Germline-derived CDR1 and CDR2 are ENHRY and SYGVKD. After removal of 4 bases from V and 5 bases from J, the junction contained 9 bases not matched to a gene. This CDR3 region has 16 residues.

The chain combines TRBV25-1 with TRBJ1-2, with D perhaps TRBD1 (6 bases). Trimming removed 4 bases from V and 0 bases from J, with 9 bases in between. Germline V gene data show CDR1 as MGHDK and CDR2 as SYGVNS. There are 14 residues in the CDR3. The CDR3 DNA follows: TGTGCCAGCAGTGCCCGGACAGCTAACTATGGCTACACCTTC. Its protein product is CASSARTANYGYTF.

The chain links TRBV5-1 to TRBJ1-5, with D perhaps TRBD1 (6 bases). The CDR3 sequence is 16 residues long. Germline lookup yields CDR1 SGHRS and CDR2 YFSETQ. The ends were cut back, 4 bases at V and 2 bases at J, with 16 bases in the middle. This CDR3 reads CASSPAGVYGNQPQHF. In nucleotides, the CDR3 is TGCGCCAGCAGCCCCGCAGGGGTTTATGGCAATCAGCCCCAGCATTTT.

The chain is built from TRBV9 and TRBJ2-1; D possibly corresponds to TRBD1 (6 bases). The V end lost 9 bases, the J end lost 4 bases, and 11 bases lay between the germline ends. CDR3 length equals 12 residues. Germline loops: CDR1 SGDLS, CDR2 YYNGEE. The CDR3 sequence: CATGQLYNEQFF. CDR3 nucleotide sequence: TGTGCCACAGGACAGCTTTACAATGAGCAGTTCTTC.

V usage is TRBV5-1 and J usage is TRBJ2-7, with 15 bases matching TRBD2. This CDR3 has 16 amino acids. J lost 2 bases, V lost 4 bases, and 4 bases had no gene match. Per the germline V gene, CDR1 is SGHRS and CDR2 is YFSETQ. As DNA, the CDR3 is TGCGCCAGCAGCATCGGGACTAGCGGGGGGACCTACGAGCAGTACTTC. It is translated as CASSIGTSGGTYEQYF.

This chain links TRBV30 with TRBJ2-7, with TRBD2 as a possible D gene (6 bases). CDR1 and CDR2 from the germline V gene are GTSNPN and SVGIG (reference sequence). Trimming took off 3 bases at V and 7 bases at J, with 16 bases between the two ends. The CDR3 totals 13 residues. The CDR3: CAWSLSRAGEQYF. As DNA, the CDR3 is TGTGCCTGGAGCCTCTCCCGGGCGGGGGAGCAGTACTTC.

The CDR3 loop is CASSTAGGATDTQYF. CDR3 in DNA: TGTGCCAGCAGCACCGCAGGGGGCGCGACAGATACGCAGTATTTT. V is TRBV7-8 and J is TRBJ2-3, with 8 nucleotides matching TRBD1. The CDR3 loop spans 15 amino acids. CDR1 and CDR2 (germline): SGHVS, FQNEAQ. The J segment lost 3 bases and the V segment lost 5 bases, leaving 7 bases of the junction unmatched.

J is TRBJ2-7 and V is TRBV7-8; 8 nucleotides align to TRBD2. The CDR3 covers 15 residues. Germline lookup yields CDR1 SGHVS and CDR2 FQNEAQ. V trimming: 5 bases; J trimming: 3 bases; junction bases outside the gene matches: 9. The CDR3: CASSHREGYGYEQYF. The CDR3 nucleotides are TGTGCCAGCAGCCACCGGGAGGGTTACGGCTACGAGCAGTACTTC.

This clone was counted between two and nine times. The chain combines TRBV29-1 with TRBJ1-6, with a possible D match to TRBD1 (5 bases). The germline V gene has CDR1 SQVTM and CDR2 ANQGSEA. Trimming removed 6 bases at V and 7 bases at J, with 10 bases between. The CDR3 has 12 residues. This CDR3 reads CSVRGGNSPLHF. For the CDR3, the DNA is TGCAGCGTAAGGGGTGGCAATTCACCCCTCCACTTT.

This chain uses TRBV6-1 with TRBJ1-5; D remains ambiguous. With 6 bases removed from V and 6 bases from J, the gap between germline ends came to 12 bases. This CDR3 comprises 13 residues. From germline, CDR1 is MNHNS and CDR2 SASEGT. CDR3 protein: CASRQSQGQPQHF. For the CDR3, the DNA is TGTGCCAGCAGACAGAGTCAAGGTCAGCCCCAGCATTTT.

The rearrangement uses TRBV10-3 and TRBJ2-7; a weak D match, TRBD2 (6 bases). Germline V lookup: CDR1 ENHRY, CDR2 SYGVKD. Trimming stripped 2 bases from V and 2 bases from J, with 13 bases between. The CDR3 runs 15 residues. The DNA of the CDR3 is TGTGCCATCAGTGAGCCGGGACTGAACACCTACGAGCAGTACTTC. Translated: CAISEPGLNTYEQYF.

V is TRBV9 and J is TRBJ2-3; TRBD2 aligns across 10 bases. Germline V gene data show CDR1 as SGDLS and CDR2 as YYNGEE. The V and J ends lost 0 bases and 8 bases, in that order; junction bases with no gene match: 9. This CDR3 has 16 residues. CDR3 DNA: TGTGCCAGCAGCGTAGCCAGTCTAGCGGGGGAAGGTACGCAGTATTTT. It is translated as CASSVASLAGEGTQYF.

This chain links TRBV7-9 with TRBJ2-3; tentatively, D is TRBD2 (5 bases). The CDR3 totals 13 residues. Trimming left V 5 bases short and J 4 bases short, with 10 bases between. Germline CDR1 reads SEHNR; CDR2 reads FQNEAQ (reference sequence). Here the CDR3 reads CASSIGGPDTQYF. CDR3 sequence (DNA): TGTGCCAGCAGCATTGGAGGCCCAGATACGCAGTATTTT.

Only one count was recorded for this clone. The CDR3 spells CASSLLEGETQYF. The CDR3 bases are TGTGCCAGCAGCTTGTTAGAGGGAGAGACCCAGTACTTC. The chain uses TRBV7-6 and TRBJ2-5; possible D gene TRBD2, 5 bases. This CDR3 is 13 amino acids long. The germline V and J ends were trimmed by 3 bases and 4 bases, with 9 bases remaining between them. The V gene's germline CDR1 is SGHVS and CDR2 FNYEAQ.

The CDR3 sequence: CSARTGAGYTF. The CDR3, as DNA: TGCAGTGCTAGAACAGGGGCTGGCTACACCTTC. This chain links TRBV20-1 with TRBJ1-2; 7 bases are shared with TRBD1. J was trimmed by 7 bases and V by 2 bases; bases with no gene match: 1. This CDR3 region has 11 residues. Germline V gene lookup returns CDR1 DFQATT and CDR2 SNEGSKA (reference sequence).

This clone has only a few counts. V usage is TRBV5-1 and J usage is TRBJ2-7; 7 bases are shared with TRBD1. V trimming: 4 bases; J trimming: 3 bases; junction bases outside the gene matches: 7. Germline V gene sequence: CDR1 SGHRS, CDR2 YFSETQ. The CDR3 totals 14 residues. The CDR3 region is CASSPPTGDYEQYF. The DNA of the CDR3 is TGCGCCAGCAGCCCACCTACAGGGGACTACGAGCAGTACTTC.

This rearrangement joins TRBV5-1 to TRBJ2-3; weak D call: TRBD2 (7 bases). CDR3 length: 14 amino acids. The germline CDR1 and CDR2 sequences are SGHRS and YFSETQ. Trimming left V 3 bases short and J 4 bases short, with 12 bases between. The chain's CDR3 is CASSWGGFSDTQYF. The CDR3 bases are TGCGCCAGCAGCTGGGGGGGCTTTTCAGATACGCAGTATTTT.

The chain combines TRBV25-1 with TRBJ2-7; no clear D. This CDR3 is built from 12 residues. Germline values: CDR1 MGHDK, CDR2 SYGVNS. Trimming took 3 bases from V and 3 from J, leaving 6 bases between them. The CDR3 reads CASSDIHYEQYF. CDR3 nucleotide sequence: TGTGCCAGCAGTGACATCCACTACGAGCAGTACTTC.

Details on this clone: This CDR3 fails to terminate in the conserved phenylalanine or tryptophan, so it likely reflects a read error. CDR3: CSVQTGSNYGYTL. CDR3 bases: TGCAGCGTTCAAACAGGGTCTAACTATGGCTACACCCTC. The rearrangement links TRBV29-1 to TRBJ1-2, with D maybe TRBD1 (6 bases). V dropped 5 bases and J dropped 0 bases, with 10 bases sitting between them. The germline gives CDR1 SQVTM, CDR2 ANQGSEA. This CDR3 spans 13 amino acids.